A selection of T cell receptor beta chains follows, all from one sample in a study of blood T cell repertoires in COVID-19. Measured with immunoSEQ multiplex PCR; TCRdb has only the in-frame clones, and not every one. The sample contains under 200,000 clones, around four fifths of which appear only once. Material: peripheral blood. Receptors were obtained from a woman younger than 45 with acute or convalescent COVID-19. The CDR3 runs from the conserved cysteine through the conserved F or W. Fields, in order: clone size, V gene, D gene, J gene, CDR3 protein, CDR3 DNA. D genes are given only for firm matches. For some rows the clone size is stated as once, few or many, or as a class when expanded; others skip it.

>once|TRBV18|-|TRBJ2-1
CASSPSGSVQFF
TGTGCCAGCTCACCAAGCGGGTCGGTGCAGTTCTTC
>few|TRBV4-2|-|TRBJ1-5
CASSQDSPSLGPGGSNQPQHF
TGTGCCAGCAGCCAAGATAGCCCCAGTCTGGGGCCGGGGGGTAGCAATCAGCCCCAGCATTTT
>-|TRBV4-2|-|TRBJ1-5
CASSQDAGFDQPQHF
TGTGCCAGCAGCCAAGATGCGGGTTTCGATCAGCCCCAGCATTTT
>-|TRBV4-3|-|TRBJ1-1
CASSHGAGRAFF
TGCGCCAGCAGCCATGGGGCTGGGCGAGCTTTCTTT
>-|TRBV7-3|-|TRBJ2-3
CASSPGLPSMDTQYF
TGTGCCAGCAGCCCGGGACTCCCGAGTATGGATACGCAGTATTTT
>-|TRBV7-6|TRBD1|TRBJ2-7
CASSFGPPGQGHYEQYF
TGTGCCAGCAGCTTCGGCCCGCCGGGACAGGGCCACTACGAGCAGTACTTC
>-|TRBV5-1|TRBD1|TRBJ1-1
CASDTGQGNMNTEAFF
TGCGCCAGCGATACGGGACAGGGGAACATGAACACTGAAGCTTTCTTT
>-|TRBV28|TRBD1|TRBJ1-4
CASRTTGGAENEKLFF
TGTGCCAGCAGGACGACAGGGGGCGCGGAGAATGAAAAACTGTTTTTT
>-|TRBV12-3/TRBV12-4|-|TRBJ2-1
CASSSRDPEQFF
TGTGCCAGCAGTTCCAGGGATCCTGAGCAGTTCTTC
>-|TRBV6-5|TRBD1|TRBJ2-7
CASSPTTTGGYEQYF
TGTGCCAGCAGTCCCACTACAACAGGGGGATACGAGCAGTACTTC
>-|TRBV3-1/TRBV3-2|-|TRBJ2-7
CASSQGPPNYEQYF
TGTGCCAGCAGCCAAGGGCCGCCAAACTACGAGCAGTACTTC
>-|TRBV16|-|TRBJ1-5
CASSQGGPAASNQPQHF
TGTGCCAGCAGCCAGGGGGGACCTGCCGCTAGCAATCAGCCCCAGCATTTT
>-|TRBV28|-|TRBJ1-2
CASSFVQYGYTF
TGTGCCAGCAGTTTTGTCCAATATGGCTACACCTTC
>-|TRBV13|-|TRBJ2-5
CASSPSAGAALVETQYF
TGTGCCAGCAGCCCCTCGGCGGGCGCAGCGTTAGTTGAGACCCAGTACTTC
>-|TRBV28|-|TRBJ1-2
CASSLGRGFPYGYTF
TGTGCCAGCAGTTTAGGCCGGGGGTTTCCTTATGGCTACACCTTC
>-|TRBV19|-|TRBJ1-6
CASRPDRRTSPLHF
TGTGCCAGTAGACCGGACAGAAGAACCTCACCCCTCCACTTT